These T cell receptor beta chains were read from a single sample in a study of CD8+ T cells in alopecia areata. Using immunoSEQ multiplex PCR, the repertoire was profiled, and TCRdb retains in-frame clones only, with some absent. The table lists hundreds of thousands of clones, approximately 70% of them singletons. The sample in question was CD4+ T cells sorted from blood, obtained at approximately week 42, from a patient treated with tofacitinib. Source of these receptors: a human donor with alopecia areata. Each CDR3 is given with its conserved first and last residue. D genes are given only for firm matches. Some rows mark clone size as missing; the rest say once, few, many or name a class of expanded clone.

CASSDALGGRLTQYF | TRBJ2-3 | - | TRBV2 | -
CSVGLQETQYF | TRBJ2-5 | - | TRBV29-1 | -
CASHVTPGVGQETQYF | TRBJ2-5 | once | TRBV7-2 | -
CASSLAREYNEQFF | TRBJ2-1 | - | TRBV7-2 | -
CASSYGEGQNIQYF | TRBJ2-4 | - | TRBV6-5 | -
CASRPTNPGPYGYTF | TRBJ1-2 | once | TRBV28 | -
CASGSGLLINYGYTF | TRBJ1-2 | - | TRBV12-5 | -
CASSSPGYEQYF | TRBJ2-7 | - | TRBV7-2 | -
CASRQALSTDTQYF | TRBJ2-3 | - | TRBV11-2 | -
CASSLGTSSTDTQYF | TRBJ2-3 | - | TRBV6-5 | -
CSVVNQIYEQYF | TRBJ2-7 | - | TRBV29-1 | -
CASSLAEGGIYNEQFF | TRBJ2-1 | - | TRBV5-1 | -
CASSLVGRRTGTDTQYF | TRBJ2-3 | - | TRBV7-9 | -
CASSPKREPDYGYTF | TRBJ1-2 | - | TRBV7-9 | -
CASSVSYPGETQYF | TRBJ2-5 | - | TRBV2 | -
CASSHGMEGEKLFF | TRBJ1-4 | many | TRBV9 | -
CASSLTPQGREHIDNEQFF | TRBJ2-1 | - | TRBV7-3 | -
CASSLRGRETQYF | TRBJ2-5 | - | TRBV7-6 | -
CASSLDRGDFRTEAFF | TRBJ1-1 | - | TRBV5-1 | TRBD1
CAIRPNTGELFF | TRBJ2-2 | few | TRBV10-3 | -
CASSPSDRTSETQYF | TRBJ2-5 | - | TRBV9 | TRBD2
CSVRSGGYLEQYF | TRBJ2-7 | - | TRBV29-1 | TRBD2
CASSLAWGQNTEAFF | TRBJ1-1 | many | TRBV4-3 | -
CASSLGGTYTDTQYF | TRBJ2-3 | - | TRBV7-2 | -
CASSPGDRTYNEQFF | TRBJ2-1 | - | TRBV5-1 | -
CASSSGQYETQYF | TRBJ2-5 | - | TRBV7-9 | -
CASSAYRGGEAFF | TRBJ1-1 | few | TRBV6-5 | TRBD1
CASSSRPARANYGYTF | TRBJ1-2 | - | TRBV7-2 | -
CASTSSDSYNSPLHF | TRBJ1-6 | - | TRBV2 | -
CASSLDGAARSPLHF | TRBJ1-6 | few | TRBV7-2 | -
CASSQGLAGSDTQYF | TRBJ2-3 | - | TRBV4-3 | TRBD2
CASSTQGNNEQFF | TRBJ2-1 | - | TRBV11-3 | -
CASSVTGPTVQDPLNYGYTF | TRBJ1-2 | - | TRBV13 | TRBD1
CASSQGSYNEQFF | TRBJ2-1 | few | TRBV19 | -
CASSELDSYEQYF | TRBJ2-7 | - | TRBV25-1 | -
CASSESPGQRNEQFF | TRBJ2-1 | many | TRBV7-9 | -
CATTGTDTDTQYF | TRBJ2-3 | few | TRBV10-3 | TRBD1
CAWSSKVVRPQHF | TRBJ1-5 | - | TRBV30 | -
CASSMTVTQITDTQYF | TRBJ2-3 | few | TRBV6-6 | -
CASSMGQTLGQPQHF | TRBJ1-5 | - | TRBV19 | TRBD1
CASSFGSAADNEQFF | TRBJ2-1 | once | TRBV19 | -
CASSSYRVGGYTF | TRBJ1-2 | - | TRBV4-3 | -
CATSRPGRQETQYF | TRBJ2-5 | - | TRBV15 | -
CSVEDLKGFNEQFF | TRBJ2-1 | medium-sized | TRBV29-1 | -
CASRIQANTEAFF | TRBJ1-1 | few | TRBV27 | -
CASSASGGHTDTQYF | TRBJ2-3 | - | TRBV5-4 | TRBD2
CASSQDLHNEQFF | TRBJ2-1 | few | TRBV4-3 | -
CASSWAGPDTEAFF | TRBJ1-1 | few | TRBV2 | -
CASRGDSYEQYF | TRBJ2-7 | once | TRBV14 | TRBD2
CATSRDLNQGGEKLFF | TRBJ1-4 | - | TRBV15 | TRBD1
CSVAGGNNQPQHF | TRBJ1-5 | - | TRBV29-1 | -
CASRGGLRGTEAFF | TRBJ1-1 | - | TRBV2 | -